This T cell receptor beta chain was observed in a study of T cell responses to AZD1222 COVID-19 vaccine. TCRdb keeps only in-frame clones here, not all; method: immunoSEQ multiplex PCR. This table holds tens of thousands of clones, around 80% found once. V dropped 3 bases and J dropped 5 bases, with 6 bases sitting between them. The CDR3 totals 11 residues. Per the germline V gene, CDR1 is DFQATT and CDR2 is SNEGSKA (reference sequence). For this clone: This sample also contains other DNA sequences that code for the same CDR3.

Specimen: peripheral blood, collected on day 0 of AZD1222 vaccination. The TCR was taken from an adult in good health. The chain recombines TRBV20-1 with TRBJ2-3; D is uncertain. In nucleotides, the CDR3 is TGCAGTGCTAGTCTGGGAGATACGCAGTATTTT. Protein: CSASLGDTQYF.